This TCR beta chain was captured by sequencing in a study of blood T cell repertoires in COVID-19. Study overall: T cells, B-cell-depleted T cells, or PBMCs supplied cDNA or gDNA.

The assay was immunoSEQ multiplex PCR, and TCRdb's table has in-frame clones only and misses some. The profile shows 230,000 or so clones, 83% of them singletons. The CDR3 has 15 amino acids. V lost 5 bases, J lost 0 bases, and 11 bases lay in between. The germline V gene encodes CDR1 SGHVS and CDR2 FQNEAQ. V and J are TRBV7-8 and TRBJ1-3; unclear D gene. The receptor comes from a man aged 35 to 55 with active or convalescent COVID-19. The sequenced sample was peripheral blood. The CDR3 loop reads CASSLSPYSGNTIYF. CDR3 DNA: TGTGCCAGCAGCCTATCGCCCTACTCTGGAAACACCATATATTTT.